This TCR beta chain was profiled in a study of T-cell memory formation after mild COVID-19. The trim removed 4 bases at V and 5 bases at J, leaving 7 bases unmatched. The CDR3 loop spans 15 amino acids. Germline CDR1 and CDR2: SGHRS and YFSETQ. TCRdb fed the 5' RACE reads into MiXCR, producing one record per CDR3 protein. The sample yields hundreds of thousands of distinct CDR3 sequences, around 19% seen once. This chain uses TRBV5-1 with TRBJ2-5, with 11 positions matching TRBD1. Sequenced input: PBMCs or a T cell subset sorted from them (not recorded which). The TCR sequence derives from an adult woman who had mild COVID-19 (a few samples of this study predate the infection). Cell type and time point are not known. This CDR3 is CASSRDRGLGETQYF. The CDR3 DNA is TGCGCCAGCAGCCGGGACAGGGGGTTAGGGGAGACCCAGTACTTC.